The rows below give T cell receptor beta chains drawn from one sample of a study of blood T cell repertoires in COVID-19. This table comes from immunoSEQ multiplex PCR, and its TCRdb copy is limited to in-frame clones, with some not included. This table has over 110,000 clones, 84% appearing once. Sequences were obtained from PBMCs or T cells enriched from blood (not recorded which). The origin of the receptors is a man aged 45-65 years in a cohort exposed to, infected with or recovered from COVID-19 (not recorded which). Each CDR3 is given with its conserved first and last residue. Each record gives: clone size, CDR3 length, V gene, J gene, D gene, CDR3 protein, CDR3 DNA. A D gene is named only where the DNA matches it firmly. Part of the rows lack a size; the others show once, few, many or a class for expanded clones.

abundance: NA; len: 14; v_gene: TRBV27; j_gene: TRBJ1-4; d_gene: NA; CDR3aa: CASSLEGADEKLFF; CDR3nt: TGTGCCAGCAGTTTAGAAGGGGCGGATGAAAAACTGTTTTTT
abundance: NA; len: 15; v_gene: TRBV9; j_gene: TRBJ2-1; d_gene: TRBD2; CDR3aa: CASSVGLAGVDEQFF; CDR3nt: TGTGCCAGCAGCGTAGGACTAGCGGGAGTTGATGAGCAGTTCTTC
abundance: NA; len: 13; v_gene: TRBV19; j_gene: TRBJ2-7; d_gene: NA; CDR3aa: CATRVAGSYEQYF; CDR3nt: TGTGCCACTAGGGTGGCTGGCTCCTACGAGCAGTACTTC
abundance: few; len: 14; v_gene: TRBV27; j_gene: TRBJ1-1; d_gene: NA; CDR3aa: CASSLKVGYTEAFF; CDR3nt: TGTGCCAGCAGTTTAAAAGTCGGTTACACTGAAGCTTTCTTT
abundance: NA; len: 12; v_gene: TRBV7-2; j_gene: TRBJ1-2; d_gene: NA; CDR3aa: CASSDGTGGYTF; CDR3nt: TGTGCCAGCAGCGATGGTACTGGTGGCTACACCTTC
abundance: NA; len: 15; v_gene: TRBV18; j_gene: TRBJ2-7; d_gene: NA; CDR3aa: CASSPGRGEAYEQYF; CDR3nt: TGTGCCAGCTCACCAGGGCGGGGTGAAGCCTACGAGCAGTACTTC
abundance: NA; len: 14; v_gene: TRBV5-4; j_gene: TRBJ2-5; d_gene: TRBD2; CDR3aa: CASSPAGGQETQYF; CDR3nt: TGTGCCAGCAGCCCAGCGGGGGGGCAAGAGACCCAGTACTTC
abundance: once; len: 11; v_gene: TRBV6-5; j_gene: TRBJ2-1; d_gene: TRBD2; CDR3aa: CASRLADEQFF; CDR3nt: TGTGCCAGCAGACTAGCGGATGAGCAGTTCTTC
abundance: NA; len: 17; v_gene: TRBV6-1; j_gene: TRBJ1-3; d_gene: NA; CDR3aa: CASSERGTRRSGNTIYF; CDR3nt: TGTGCCAGCAGTGAAAGGGGGACAAGACGCTCTGGAAACACCATATATTTT
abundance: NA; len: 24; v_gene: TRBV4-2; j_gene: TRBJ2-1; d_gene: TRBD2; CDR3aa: CASSQPTSGDFPLSPPTLYNEQFF; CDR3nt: TGTGCCAGCAGCCAACCGACTAGCGGTGATTTTCCATTAAGTCCACCGACCCTTTACAATGAGCAGTTCTTC
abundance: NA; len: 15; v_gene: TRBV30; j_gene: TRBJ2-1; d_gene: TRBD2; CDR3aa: CAWSVLAGRGNEQFF; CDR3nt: TGTGCCTGGAGTGTACTAGCGGGGAGGGGCAATGAGCAGTTCTTC
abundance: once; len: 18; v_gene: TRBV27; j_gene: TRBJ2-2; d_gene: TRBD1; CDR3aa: CASRESRTGVIQTGELFF; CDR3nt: TGTGCCAGCAGAGAATCCAGGACAGGGGTGATACAGACCGGGGAGCTGTTTTTT
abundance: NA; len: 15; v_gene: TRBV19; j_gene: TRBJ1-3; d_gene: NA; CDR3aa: CASGGSLASGNTIYF; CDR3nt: TGTGCCAGTGGGGGGAGCCTTGCCTCTGGAAACACCATATATTTT
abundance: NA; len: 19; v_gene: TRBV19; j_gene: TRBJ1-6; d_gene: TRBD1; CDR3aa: CASSLRDRILSSYNSPLHF; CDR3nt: TGTGCCAGTAGCCTCCGGGACAGGATCCTAAGCTCCTATAATTCACCCCTCCACTTT
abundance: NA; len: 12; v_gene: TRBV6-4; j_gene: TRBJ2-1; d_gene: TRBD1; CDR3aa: CGWDRADNEQFF; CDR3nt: TGTGGATGGGACAGGGCAGACAATGAGCAGTTCTTC
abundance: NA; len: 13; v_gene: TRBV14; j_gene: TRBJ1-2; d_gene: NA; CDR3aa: CASSPDLNYGYTF; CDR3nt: TGTGCCAGCAGCCCAGACCTAAACTATGGCTACACCTTC
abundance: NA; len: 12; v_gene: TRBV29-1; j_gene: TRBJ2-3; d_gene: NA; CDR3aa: CSVDGGLDTQYF; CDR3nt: TGCAGCGTTGACGGGGGATTGGATACGCAGTATTTT